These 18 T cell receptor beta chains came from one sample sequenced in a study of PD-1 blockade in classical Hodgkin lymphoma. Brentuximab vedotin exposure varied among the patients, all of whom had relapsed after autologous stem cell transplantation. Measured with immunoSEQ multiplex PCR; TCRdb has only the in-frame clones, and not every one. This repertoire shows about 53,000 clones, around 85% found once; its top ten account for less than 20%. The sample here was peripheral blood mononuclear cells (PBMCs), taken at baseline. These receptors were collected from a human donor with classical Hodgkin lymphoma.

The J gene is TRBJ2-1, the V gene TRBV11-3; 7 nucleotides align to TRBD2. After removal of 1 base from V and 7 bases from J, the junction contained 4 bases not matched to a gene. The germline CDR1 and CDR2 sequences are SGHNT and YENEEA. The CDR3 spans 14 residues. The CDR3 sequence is CASSLVGGWNEQFF. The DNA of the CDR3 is TGTGCCAGCAGCTTAGTGGGAGGGTGGAATGAGCAGTTCTTC.

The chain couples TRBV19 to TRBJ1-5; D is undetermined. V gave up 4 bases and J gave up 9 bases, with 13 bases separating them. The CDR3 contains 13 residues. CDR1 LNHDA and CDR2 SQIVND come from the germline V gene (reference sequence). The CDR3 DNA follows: TGTGCCAGTAGTACCTCTAGACACGGGCCCCAGCATTTT. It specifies CASSTSRHGPQHF.

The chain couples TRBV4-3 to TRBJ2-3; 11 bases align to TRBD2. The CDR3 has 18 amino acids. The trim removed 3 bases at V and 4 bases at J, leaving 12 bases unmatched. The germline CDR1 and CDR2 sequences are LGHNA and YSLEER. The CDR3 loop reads CASSQYGPSGRQADTQYF. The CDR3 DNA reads TGCGCCAGCAGCCAGTATGGGCCTAGCGGGAGGCAAGCAGATACGCAGTATTTT.

The CDR3: CASSTGTGVYEQYF. In DNA form, the CDR3 reads TGTGCCAGCAGCACCGGGACGGGAGTCTACGAGCAGTACTTC. This chain links TRBV11-3 with TRBJ2-7; D possibly corresponds to TRBD2 (6 bases). Trimming pared 5 bases from V and 3 bases from J, leaving 14 bases between. The CDR3 sequence is 14 residues long. The V gene's germline CDR1 is SGHNT and CDR2 YENEEA. Complete variable domain (other parts from reference TRBV11-3 and TRBJ2-7): EAGVVQSPRYKIIEKKQPVAFWCNPISGHNTLYWYLQNLGQGPELLIRYENEEAVDDSQLPKDRFSAERLKGVDSTLKIQPAELGDSAVYLCASSTGTGVYEQYFGPGTRLTVT.

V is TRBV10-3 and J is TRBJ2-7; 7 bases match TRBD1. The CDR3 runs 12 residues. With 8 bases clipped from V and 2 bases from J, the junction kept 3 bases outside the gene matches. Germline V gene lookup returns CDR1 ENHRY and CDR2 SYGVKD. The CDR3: CAIGTETYEQYF. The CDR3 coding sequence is TGTGCCATCGGGACAGAGACCTACGAGCAGTACTTC.

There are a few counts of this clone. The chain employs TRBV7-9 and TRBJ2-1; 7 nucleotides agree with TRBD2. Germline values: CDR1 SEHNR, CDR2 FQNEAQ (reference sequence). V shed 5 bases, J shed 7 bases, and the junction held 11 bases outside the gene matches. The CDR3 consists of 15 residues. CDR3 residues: CASSPPFRAGNEQFF. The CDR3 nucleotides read TGTGCCAGCAGCCCCCCCTTCCGAGCGGGGAATGAGCAGTTCTTC. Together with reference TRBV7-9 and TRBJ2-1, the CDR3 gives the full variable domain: DTGVSQNPRHKITKRGQNVTFRCDPISEHNRLYWYRQTLGQGPEFLTYFQNEAQLEKSRLLSDRFSAERPKGSFSTLEIQRTEQGDSAMYLCASSPPFRAGNEQFFGPGTRLTVL.

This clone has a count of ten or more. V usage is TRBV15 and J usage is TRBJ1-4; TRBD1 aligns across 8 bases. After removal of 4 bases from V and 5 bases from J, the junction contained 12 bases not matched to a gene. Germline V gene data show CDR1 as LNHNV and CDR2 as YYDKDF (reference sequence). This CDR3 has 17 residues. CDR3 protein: CATSIPGTGFRNEKLFF. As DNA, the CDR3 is TGTGCCACCAGCATACCCGGGACAGGCTTTAGAAATGAAAAACTGTTTTTT.

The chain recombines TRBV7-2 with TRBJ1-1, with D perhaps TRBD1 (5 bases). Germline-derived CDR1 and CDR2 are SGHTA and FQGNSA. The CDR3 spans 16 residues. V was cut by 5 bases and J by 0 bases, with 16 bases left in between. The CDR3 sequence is CASSPRSGGLNTEAFF. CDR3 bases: TGTGCCAGCAGCCCGAGATCGGGGGGACTGAACACTGAAGCTTTCTTT. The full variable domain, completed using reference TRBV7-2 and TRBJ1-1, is GAGVSQSPSNKVTEKGKDVELRCDPISGHTALYWYRQSLGQGLEFLIYFQGNSAPDKSGLPSDRFSAERTGGSVSTLTIQRTQQEDSAVYLCASSPRSGGLNTEAFFGQGTRLTVV.

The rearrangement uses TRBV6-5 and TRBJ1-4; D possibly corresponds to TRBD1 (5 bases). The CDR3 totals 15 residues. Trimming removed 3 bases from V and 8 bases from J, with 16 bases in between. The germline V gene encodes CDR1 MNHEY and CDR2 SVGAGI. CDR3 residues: CASSYRPGAREKLFF. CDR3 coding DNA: TGTGCCAGCAGTTATCGACCCGGGGCGAGGGAAAAACTGTTTTTT.

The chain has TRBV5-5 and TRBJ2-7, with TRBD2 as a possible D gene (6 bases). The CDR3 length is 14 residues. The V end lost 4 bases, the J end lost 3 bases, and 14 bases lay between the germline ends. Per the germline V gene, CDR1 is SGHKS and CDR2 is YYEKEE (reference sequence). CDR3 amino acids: CASSRDGGRYEQYF. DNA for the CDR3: TGTGCCAGCAGCCGGGACGGGGGACGCTACGAGCAGTACTTC.

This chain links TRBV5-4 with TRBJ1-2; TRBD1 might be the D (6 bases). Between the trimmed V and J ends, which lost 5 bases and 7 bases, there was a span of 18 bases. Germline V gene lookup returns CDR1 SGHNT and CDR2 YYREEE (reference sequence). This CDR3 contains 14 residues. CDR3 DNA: TGTGCCAGCAGTTTTCGTGGGGGCGCGGTTGGCTACACCTTC. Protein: CASSFRGGAVGYTF.

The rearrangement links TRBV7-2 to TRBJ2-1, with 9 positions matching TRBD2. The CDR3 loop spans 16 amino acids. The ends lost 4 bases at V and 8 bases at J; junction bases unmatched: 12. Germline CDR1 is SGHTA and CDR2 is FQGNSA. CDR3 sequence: CASSSLLAGPSDEQFF. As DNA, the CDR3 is TGTGCCAGCAGCTCACTTCTAGCGGGGCCTAGCGATGAGCAGTTCTTC.

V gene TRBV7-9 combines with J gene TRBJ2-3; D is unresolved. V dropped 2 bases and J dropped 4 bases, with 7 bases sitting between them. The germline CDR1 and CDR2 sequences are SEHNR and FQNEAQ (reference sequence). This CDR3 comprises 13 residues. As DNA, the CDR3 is TGTGCCAGCAGCTTATCCCAGCCAGATACGCAGTATTTT. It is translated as CASSLSQPDTQYF.

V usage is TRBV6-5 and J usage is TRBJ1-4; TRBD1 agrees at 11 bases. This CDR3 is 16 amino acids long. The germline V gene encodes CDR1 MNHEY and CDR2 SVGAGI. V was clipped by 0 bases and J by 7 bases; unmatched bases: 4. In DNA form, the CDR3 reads TGTGCCAGCAGTTACTCCGGACAGGGGGCAGGTGAAAAACTGTTTTTT. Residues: CASSYSGQGAGEKLFF.

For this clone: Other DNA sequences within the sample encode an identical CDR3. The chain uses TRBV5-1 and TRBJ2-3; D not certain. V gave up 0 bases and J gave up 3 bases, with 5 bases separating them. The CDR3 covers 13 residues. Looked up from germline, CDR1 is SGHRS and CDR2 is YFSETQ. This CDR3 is CASSLATTDTQYF. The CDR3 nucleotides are TGCGCCAGCAGCTTGGCGACGACAGATACGCAGTATTTT.

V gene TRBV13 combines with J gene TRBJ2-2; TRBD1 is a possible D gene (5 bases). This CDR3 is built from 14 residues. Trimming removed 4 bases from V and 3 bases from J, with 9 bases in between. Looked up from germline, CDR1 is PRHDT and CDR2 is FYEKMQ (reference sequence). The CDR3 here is CASSSSRDTGELFF. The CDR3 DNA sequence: TGTGCCAGCAGCTCCTCCAGGGACACCGGGGAGCTGTTTTTT.

CDR3 coding DNA: TGTGCCAGCAGCCCAGGACAGATTGACTCTGGGGCCAACGTCCTGACTTTC. It encodes CASSPGQIDSGANVLTF. The V call is TRBV7-2, the J call TRBJ2-6; D is possibly TRBD1 (6 bases). V was cut by 5 bases and J by 0 bases, with 14 bases left in between. The CDR3 totals 17 residues. CDR1 and CDR2 from the germline V gene are SGHTA and FQGNSA.

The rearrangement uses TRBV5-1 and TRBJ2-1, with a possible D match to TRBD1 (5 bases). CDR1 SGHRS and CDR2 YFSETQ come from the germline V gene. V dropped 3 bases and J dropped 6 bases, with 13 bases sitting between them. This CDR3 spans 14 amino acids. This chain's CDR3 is CASSYQGLANEQFF. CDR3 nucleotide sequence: TGCGCCAGCAGCTACCAGGGATTGGCCAATGAGCAGTTCTTC. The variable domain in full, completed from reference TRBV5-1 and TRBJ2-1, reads KAGVTQTPRYLIKTRGQQVTLSCSPISGHRSVSWYQQTPGQGLQFLFEYFSETQRNKGNFPGRFSGRQFSNSRSEMNVSTLELGDSALYLCASSYQGLANEQFFGPGTRLTVL.